This T cell receptor beta chain was captured in a study of cytomegalovirus exposure and HLA in healthy donors. Trimming left V 4 bases short and J 2 bases short, with 9 bases between. The CDR3 sequence is 14 residues long. Per germline, CDR1 SGHRS and CDR2 YFSETQ. The data were produced by immunoSEQ multiplex PCR, yet TCRdb's version contains in-frame clones alone and is incomplete. The top ten clones hold 1.5% to 2% of a sample with more than 110,000 clones, 94% of them seen once. What was sequenced was PBMCs. This clonotype was obtained from a man younger than 35 in good health and CMV-seropositive. V is TRBV5-1 and J is TRBJ2-2, with a weak D call TRBD2 (5 bases). In nucleotides, the CDR3 is TGCGCCAGCAGCATTGAGGGAAACACCGGGGAGCTGTTTTTT. Translation gives CASSIEGNTGELFF.